The clone carrying this TCR beta chain has just a few counts. Its antigen is unknown. The data were obtained in a study of early T cells in non-severe SARS-CoV-2 infection. Study-wide results and limits: Matching with VDJdb favored anti-spike CD8 responses (missing private and CD4 specificities).

In the library, individual cDNA molecules carried attached unique molecular identifiers. TCRdb recomputed calls from the 5' RACE reads with MiXCR, one row per CDR3 protein. Of 95,000 to 110,000 distinct CDR3 sequences listed, around 10% are singletons. The sequencing sample was made of whole blood. The TCR sequence derives from an adult who was a healthcare worker with PCR-confirmed SARS-CoV-2 infection or an uninfected control (not recorded which).

The CDR3 DNA reads TGTGCCAGCAGCCCCGGCGGGTACCAAGAGACCCAGTACTTC. Protein sequence: CASSPGGYQETQYF. The V gene is TRBV7-7, the J gene TRBJ2-5; D may be TRBD2 (5 bases). V was clipped by 5 bases and J by 0 bases, with 10 bases between them. Per germline, CDR1 SSHAT and CDR2 FNYEAQ (reference sequence). The CDR3 length is 14 residues. Supplemented by reference TRBV7-7 and TRBJ2-5, the full variable domain reads GAGVSQSPRYKVTKRGQDVTLRCDPISSHATLYWYQQALGQGPEFLTYFNYEAQPDKSGLPSDRFSAERPEGSISTLTIQRTEQRDSAMYRCASSPGGYQETQYFGPGTRLLVL.